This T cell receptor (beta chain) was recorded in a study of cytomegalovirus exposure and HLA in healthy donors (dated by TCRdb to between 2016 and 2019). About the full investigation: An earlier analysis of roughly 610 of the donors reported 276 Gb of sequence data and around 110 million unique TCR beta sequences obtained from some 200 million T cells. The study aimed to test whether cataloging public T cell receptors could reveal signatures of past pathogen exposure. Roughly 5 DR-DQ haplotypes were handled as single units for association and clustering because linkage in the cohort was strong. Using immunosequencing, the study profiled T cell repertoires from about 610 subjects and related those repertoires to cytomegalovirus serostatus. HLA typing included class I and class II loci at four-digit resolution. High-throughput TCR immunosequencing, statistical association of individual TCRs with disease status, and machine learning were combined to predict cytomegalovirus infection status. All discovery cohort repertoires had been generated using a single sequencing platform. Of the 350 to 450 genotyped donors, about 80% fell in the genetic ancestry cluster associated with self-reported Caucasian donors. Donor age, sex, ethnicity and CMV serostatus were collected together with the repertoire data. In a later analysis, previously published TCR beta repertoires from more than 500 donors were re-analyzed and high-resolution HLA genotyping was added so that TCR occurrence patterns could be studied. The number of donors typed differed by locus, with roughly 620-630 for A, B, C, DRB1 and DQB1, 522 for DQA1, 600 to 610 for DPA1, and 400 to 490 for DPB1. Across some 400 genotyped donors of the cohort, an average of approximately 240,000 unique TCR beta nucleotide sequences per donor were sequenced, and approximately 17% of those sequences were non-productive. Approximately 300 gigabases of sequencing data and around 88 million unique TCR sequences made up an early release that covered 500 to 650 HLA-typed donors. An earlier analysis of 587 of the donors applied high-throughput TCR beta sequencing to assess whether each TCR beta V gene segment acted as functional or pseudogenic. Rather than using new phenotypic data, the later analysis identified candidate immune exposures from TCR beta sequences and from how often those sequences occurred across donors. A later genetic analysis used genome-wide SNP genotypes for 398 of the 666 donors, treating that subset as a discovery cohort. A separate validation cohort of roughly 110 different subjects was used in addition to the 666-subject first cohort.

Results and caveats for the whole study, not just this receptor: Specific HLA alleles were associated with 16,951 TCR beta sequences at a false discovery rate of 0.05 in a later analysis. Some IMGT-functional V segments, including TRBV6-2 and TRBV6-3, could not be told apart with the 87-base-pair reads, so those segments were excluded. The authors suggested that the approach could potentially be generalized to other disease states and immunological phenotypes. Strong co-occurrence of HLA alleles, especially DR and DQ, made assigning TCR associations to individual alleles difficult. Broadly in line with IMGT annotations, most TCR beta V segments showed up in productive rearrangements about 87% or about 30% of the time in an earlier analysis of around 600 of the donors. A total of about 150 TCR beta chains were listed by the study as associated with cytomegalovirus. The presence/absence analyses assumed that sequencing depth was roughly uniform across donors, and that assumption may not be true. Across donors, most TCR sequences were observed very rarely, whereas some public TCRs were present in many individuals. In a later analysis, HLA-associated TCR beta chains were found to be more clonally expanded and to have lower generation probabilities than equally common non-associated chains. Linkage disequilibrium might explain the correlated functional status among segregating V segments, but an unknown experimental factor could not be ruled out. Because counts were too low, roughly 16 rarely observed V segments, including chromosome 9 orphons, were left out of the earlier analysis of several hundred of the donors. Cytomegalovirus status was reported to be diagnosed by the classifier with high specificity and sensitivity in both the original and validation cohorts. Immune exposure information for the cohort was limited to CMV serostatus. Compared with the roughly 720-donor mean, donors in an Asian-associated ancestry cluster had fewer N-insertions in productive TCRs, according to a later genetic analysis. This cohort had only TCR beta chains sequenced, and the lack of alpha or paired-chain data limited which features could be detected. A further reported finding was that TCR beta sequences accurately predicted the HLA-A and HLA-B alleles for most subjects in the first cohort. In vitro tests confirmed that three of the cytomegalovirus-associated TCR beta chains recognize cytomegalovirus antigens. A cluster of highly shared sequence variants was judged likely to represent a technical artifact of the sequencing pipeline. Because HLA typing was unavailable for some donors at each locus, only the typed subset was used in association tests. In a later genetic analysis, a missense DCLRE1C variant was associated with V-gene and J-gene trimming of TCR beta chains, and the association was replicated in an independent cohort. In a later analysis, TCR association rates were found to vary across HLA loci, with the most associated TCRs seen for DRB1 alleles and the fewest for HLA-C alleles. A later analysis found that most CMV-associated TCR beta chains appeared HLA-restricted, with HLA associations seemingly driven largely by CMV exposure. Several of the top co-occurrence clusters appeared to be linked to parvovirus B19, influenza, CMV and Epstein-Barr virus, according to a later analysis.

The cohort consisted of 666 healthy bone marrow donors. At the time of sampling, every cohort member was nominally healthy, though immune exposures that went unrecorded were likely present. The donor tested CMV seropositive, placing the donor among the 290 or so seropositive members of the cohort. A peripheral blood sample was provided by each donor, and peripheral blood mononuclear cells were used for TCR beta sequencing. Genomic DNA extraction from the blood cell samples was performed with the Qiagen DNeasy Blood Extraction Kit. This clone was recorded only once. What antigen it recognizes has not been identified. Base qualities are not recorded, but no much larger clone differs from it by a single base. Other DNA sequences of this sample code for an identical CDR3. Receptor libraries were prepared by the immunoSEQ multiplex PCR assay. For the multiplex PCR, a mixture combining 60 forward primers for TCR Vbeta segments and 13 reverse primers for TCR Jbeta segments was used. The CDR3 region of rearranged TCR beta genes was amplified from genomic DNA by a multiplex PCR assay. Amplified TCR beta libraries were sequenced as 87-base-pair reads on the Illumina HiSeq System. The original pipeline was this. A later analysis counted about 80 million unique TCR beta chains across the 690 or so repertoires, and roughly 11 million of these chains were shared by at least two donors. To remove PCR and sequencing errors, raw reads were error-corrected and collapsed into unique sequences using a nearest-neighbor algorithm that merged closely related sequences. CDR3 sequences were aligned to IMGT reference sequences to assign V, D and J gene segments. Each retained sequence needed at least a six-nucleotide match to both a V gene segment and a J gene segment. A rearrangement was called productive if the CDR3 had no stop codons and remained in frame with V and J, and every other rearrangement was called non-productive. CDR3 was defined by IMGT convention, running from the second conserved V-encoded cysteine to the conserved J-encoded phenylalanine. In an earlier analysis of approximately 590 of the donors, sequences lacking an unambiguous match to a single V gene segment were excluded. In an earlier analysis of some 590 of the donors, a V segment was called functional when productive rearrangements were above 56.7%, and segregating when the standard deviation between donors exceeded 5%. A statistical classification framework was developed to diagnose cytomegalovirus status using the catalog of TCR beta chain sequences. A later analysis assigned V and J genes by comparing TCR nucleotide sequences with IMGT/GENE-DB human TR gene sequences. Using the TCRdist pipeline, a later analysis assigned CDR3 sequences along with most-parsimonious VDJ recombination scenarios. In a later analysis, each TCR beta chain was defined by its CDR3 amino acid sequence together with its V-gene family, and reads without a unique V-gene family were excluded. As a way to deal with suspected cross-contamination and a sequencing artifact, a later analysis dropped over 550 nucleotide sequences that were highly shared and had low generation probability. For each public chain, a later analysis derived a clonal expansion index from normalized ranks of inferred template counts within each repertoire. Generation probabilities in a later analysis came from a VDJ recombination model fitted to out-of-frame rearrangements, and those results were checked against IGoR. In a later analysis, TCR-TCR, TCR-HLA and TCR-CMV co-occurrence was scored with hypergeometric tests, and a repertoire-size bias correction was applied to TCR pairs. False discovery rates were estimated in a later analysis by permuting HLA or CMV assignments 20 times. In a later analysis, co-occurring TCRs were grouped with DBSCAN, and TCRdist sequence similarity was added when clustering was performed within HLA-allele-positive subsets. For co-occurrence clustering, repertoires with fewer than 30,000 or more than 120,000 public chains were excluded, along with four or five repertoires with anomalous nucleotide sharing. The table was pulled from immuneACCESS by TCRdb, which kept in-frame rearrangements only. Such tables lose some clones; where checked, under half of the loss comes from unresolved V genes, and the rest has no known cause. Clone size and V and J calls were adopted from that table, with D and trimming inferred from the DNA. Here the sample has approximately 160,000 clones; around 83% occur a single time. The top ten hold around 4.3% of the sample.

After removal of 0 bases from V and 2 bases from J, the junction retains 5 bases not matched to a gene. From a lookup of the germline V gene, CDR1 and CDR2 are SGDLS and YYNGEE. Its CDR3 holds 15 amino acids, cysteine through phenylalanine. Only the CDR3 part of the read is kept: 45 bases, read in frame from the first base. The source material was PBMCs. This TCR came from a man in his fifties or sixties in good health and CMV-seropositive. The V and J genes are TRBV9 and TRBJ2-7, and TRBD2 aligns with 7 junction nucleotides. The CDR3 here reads CASSVGGGTPYEQYF. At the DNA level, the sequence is TGTGCCAGCAGCGTAGGGGGGGGGACCCCCTACGAGCAGTACTTC.